The 25 T cell receptor beta chains below were found in one sample sequenced in a study of blood T cell repertoires in COVID-19. TCRdb's table, derived via immunoSEQ multiplex PCR, lists solely in-frame clones and lacks some. The data show around 250,000 clones, more than 80% seen once. Specimen: peripheral blood. The receptors were gathered from a woman under 40 with active or convalescent COVID-19.

The chain links TRBV19 to TRBJ1-2; 10 nucleotides match TRBD1. Germline CDR1 and CDR2: LNHDA and SQIVND (reference sequence). V lost 6 bases, J lost 5 bases, and 12 bases stayed unmatched. The CDR3 consists of 16 residues. The CDR3 loop reads CASSRDRGFGNYGYTF. In DNA, the CDR3 is TGTGCCAGTAGCCGGGACAGGGGTTTTGGAAATTATGGCTACACCTTC. Based on the CDR3 plus reference TRBV19 and TRBJ1-2, the full variable domain is DGGITQSPKYLFRKEGQNVTLSCEQNLNHDAMYWYRQDPGQGLRLIYYSQIVNDFQKGDIAEGYSVSREKKESFPLTVTSAQKNPTAFYLCASSRDRGFGNYGYTFGSGTRLTVV.

The rearrangement uses TRBV5-6 and TRBJ2-5, with 9 bases identical to TRBD1. The CDR3 covers 15 residues. Germline lookup yields CDR1 SGHDT and CDR2 YYEEEE. J lost 4 bases, V lost 3 bases, and 7 bases had no gene match. The CDR3: CASSSPGQGGETQYF. For the CDR3, the DNA is TGTGCCAGCAGCTCCCCGGGACAGGGTGGAGAGACCCAGTACTTC.

The chain couples TRBV28 to TRBJ1-2; perhaps TRBD1 as D (6 bases). With 7 bases removed from V and 3 bases from J, the gap between germline ends came to 15 bases. This CDR3 has 14 residues. Germline V gives CDR1 MDHEN, CDR2 SYDVKM. The CDR3 reads CASNVGGSYYGYTF. CDR3 sequence (DNA): TGTGCCAGCAACGTAGGGGGTTCCTACTATGGCTACACCTTC.

This chain connects TRBV9 to TRBJ2-7; D possibly corresponds to TRBD1 (6 bases). Germline V CDR1 and CDR2: SGDLS, YYNGEE. The CDR3 spans 13 residues. The V gene lost 2 bases and the J gene lost 5 bases, with 11 bases spanning the gap. The CDR3 protein is CASSVGASHEQYF. Written as DNA, the CDR3 is TGTGCCAGCAGCGTGGGGGCTTCCCACGAGCAGTACTTC.

The chain combines TRBV5-1 with TRBJ1-5; 7 positions match TRBD1. The CDR3 has 15 residues. CDR1 and CDR2 from the germline V gene are SGHRS and YFSETQ. The V gene end was trimmed by 0 bases and the J gene end by 6 bases; junction bases not matched to a gene: 6. DNA of the CDR3: TGCGCCAGCAGCTTGGAAGGGGGCAGTGGTCAGCCCCAGCATTTT. It encodes CASSLEGGSGQPQHF.

Turning to this clone: The sample contains more than one DNA sequence encoding this CDR3. The chain is built from TRBV7-9 and TRBJ2-7; D is possibly TRBD2 (5 bases). CDR3 length: 11 residues. The V end lost 5 bases, the J end lost 4 bases, and 6 bases lay between the germline ends. Germline V gene lookup returns CDR1 SEHNR and CDR2 FQNEAQ (reference sequence). DNA for the CDR3: TGTGCCAGCAGCCCGGGATACGAGCAGTACTTC. Translating it yields CASSPGYEQYF.

The CDR3 reads CSVEIPEDTEAFF. The CDR3 DNA is TGCAGCGTTGAAATACCCGAGGACACTGAAGCTTTCTTT. The rearrangement links TRBV29-1 to TRBJ1-1, with no clear D. CDR3 length: 13 residues. The germline V gene encodes CDR1 SQVTM and CDR2 ANQGSEA. Trimming removed 2 bases at V and 3 bases at J, with 10 bases between.

CDR3 sequence (DNA): TGTGCCAGCAGGACCCCGGGACAGGGAAAAGAGACCCAGTACTTC. Translation: CASRTPGQGKETQYF. The rearrangement uses TRBV28 and TRBJ2-5; TRBD1 matches at 9 bases. Germline-derived CDR1 and CDR2 are MDHEN and SYDVKM. The trim removed 6 bases at V and 3 bases at J, leaving 8 bases unmatched. The CDR3 extends over 15 amino acids.

The chain combines TRBV6-6 with TRBJ1-3, with unresolved D. Trimming took 0 bases from V and 12 from J, leaving 9 bases between them. The germline V gene encodes CDR1 MNHNY and CDR2 SVGAGI (reference sequence). The CDR3 spans 12 residues. CDR3 bases: TGTGCCAGCAGTTACTCGACATCTATCATATATTTT. The encoded protein is CASSYSTSIIYF.

This chain uses TRBV24-1 with TRBJ1-1, with D perhaps matching TRBD1 (6 bases). Germline values: CDR1 KGHDR, CDR2 SFDVKD. The ends were cut back, 0 bases at V and 8 bases at J, with 9 bases in the middle. This CDR3 has 13 residues. CDR3 nucleotides: TGTGCCACCAGTGATTTGGGGGGGGCGGAAGCTTTCTTT. It is translated as CATSDLGGAEAFF.

V gene TRBV10-2 combines with J gene TRBJ2-1; TRBD2 aligns across 13 bases. Germline CDR1 WSHSY, CDR2 SAAADI. This CDR3 region has 14 residues. J was trimmed by 4 bases and V by 11 bases; bases with no gene match: 5. CDR3 in DNA: TGCGCCGGTGGGACTAGCGGGGATTACAATGAGCAGTTCTTC. Translating it yields CAGGTSGDYNEQFF.

The CDR3 nucleotides are TGTGCCATCAGGACGACAGAAGCTAACTATGGCTACACCTTC. Residues: CAIRTTEANYGYTF. The V and J genes are TRBV10-3 and TRBJ1-2; D might be TRBD1 (5 bases). V dropped 6 bases and J dropped 0 bases, with 11 bases sitting between them. Germline values: CDR1 ENHRY, CDR2 SYGVKD. The CDR3 has 14 residues.

V and J are TRBV7-9 and TRBJ1-1; 7 nucleotides match TRBD1. There are 17 residues in the CDR3. Looked up from germline, CDR1 is SEHNR and CDR2 is FQNEAQ (reference sequence). J gave up 2 bases and V 3 bases, and 12 bases lay outside the gene matches. DNA of the CDR3: TGTGCCAGCAGCTTTGGTCTCCCGGGACAGCGTAACACTGAAGCTTTCTTT. Amino acids: CASSFGLPGQRNTEAFF.

The chain links TRBV6-2 or TRBV6-3 to TRBJ1-1, with D hard to call. In germline, CDR1 is MNHEY, CDR2 SVGEGT. V was cut by 2 bases and J by 2 bases, with 6 bases left in between. The CDR3 runs to 13 residues. This chain's CDR3 is CASSYGHNTEAFF. The CDR3 DNA follows: TGTGCCAGCAGTTACGGCCATAACACTGAAGCTTTCTTT.

V is TRBV18 and J is TRBJ1-1, with a weak D call TRBD1 (5 bases). V lost 2 bases and J 6 bases, leaving 16 bases between the germline ends. Per germline, CDR1 KGHSH and CDR2 LQKENI. The CDR3 runs 15 residues. The chain's CDR3 is CASSPRQHTTPEAFF. As DNA, the CDR3 is TGTGCCAGCTCACCAAGACAGCACACCACACCTGAAGCTTTCTTT.

The gene calls are TRBV5-5 and TRBJ2-3, with D possibly TRBD2 on 6 matching bases. Germline values: CDR1 SGHKS, CDR2 YYEKEE (reference sequence). The ends were cut back, 0 bases at V and 2 bases at J, with 13 bases in the middle. The CDR3 has 16 residues. The CDR3 loop reads CASSLVGSSYTDTQYF. For the CDR3, the DNA is TGTGCCAGCAGCTTGGTCGGGAGTTCCTACACAGATACGCAGTATTTT. Based on the CDR3 plus reference TRBV5-5 and TRBJ2-3, the full variable domain is DAGVTQSPTHLIKTRGQQVTLRCSPISGHKSVSWYQQVLGQGPQFIFQYYEKEERGRGNFPDRFSARQFPNYSSELNVNALLLGDSALYLCASSLVGSSYTDTQYFGPGTRLTVL.

The rearrangement joins TRBV7-2 to TRBJ1-5; 8 nucleotides match TRBD1. From germline, CDR1 is SGHTA and CDR2 FQGNSA. The V segment lost 1 base and the J segment 5 bases; nucleotides outside the gene matches: 1. The CDR3 is 14 amino acids. Here the CDR3 reads CASSLEQGDQPQHF. The CDR3 nucleotides are TGTGCCAGCAGCTTAGAACAGGGGGATCAGCCCCAGCATTTT.

The chain carries TRBV2 and TRBJ1-4; tentatively, D is TRBD1 (5 bases). The germline CDR1 and CDR2 sequences are SNHLY and FYNNEI. The CDR3 length is 17 residues. The V gene lost 9 bases and the J gene lost 6 bases, with 26 bases spanning the gap. The CDR3 loop is CARHATGVGYVHEKLFF. The CDR3 coding sequence is TGTGCCAGACACGCAACAGGTGTGGGGTACGTGCATGAAAAACTGTTTTTT.

The DNA of the CDR3 is TGTGCCTGGAGCGTTACAGGTAGCTCCTACGAGCAGTACTTC. As protein: CAWSVTGSSYEQYF. This chain joins TRBV30 and TRBJ2-7; D might be TRBD1 (5 bases). Trimming stripped 3 bases from V and 0 bases from J, with 12 bases between. The CDR3 has 14 residues. CDR1 is GTSNPN and CDR2 is SVGIG in the germline V gene (reference sequence).

J is TRBJ1-1 and V is TRBV7-9, with D unresolved. The germline V and J ends were trimmed by 5 bases and 3 bases, with 10 bases remaining between them. Germline-derived CDR1 and CDR2 are SEHNR and FQNEAQ (reference sequence). The CDR3 covers 13 residues. CDR3: CASSRRQDTEAFF. In nucleotides, the CDR3 is TGTGCCAGCAGCCGAAGACAAGACACTGAAGCTTTCTTT. The full variable domain, rest sourced from reference TRBV7-9 and TRBJ1-1, is DTGVSQNPRHKITKRGQNVTFRCDPISEHNRLYWYRQTLGQGPEFLTYFQNEAQLEKSRLLSDRFSAERPKGSFSTLEIQRTEQGDSAMYLCASSRRQDTEAFFGQGTRLTVV.

This clone has only one observation. In DNA, the CDR3 is TGTGCCAGCAGTTTATCCGGGACCCAGTACTTC. This gives the protein CASSLSGTQYF. This rearrangement joins TRBV28 to TRBJ2-5; D gene ambiguous. CDR3 size: 11 residues. With 1 base removed from V and 7 bases from J, the gap between germline ends came to 4 bases. Germline CDR1 and CDR2: MDHEN and SYDVKM.

The chain has TRBV7-2 and TRBJ2-1, with TRBD1 identical over 8 bases. Trimming took 5 bases from V and 10 from J; bases not matched to a gene: 7. Germline-derived CDR1 and CDR2 are SGHTA and FQGNSA. The CDR3 consists of 13 residues. This CDR3 is CASSQDRGDEQFF. In DNA, the CDR3 is TGTGCCAGCAGCCAAGACAGGGGCGACGAGCAGTTCTTC.

The V call is TRBV18, the J call TRBJ2-5, with D maybe TRBD2 (6 bases). CDR1 KGHSH and CDR2 LQKENI come from the germline V gene. Trimming took 0 bases from V and 9 from J, leaving 14 bases between them. The CDR3 is 14 amino acids. CDR3 region: CASSPPMGLQAQYF. The CDR3, as DNA: TGTGCCAGCTCACCACCCATGGGACTCCAAGCCCAGTACTTC.

The chain employs TRBV20-1 and TRBJ1-2; a possible D gene is TRBD1 (6 bases). CDR1 is DFQATT, CDR2 SNEGSKA, per germline (reference sequence). Trimming cost V 3 bases and J 8 bases, with 16 bases left between them. This CDR3 spans 13 amino acids. CDR3: CSASLQGRVGYTF. The DNA of the CDR3 is TGCAGTGCTAGTTTACAGGGAAGGGTCGGCTACACCTTC.

V is TRBV5-8 and J is TRBJ2-2; TRBD2 matches at 9 bases. V shed 1 base, J shed 7 bases, and the junction held 11 bases outside the gene matches. There are 17 residues in the CDR3. CDR1 is SGHTS and CDR2 is YDEGEE in the germline V gene. The CDR3 sequence: CASSLKTRGGAGGELFF. The CDR3, as DNA: TGTGCCAGCAGCTTGAAGACGCGCGGGGGGGCCGGCGGGGAGCTGTTTTTT.